Each of the 8 T cell receptor beta chains below was sequenced from the same sample in a study of T-cell memory formation after mild COVID-19. TCRdb re-derived calls from the 5' RACE reads in MiXCR, one entry per CDR3 protein. This sample carries 300,000 to 350,000 distinct CDR3 sequences, around 13% of them seen once, and the ten largest clones take about 21%. Sample: PBMCs or a T cell subset sorted from them (not recorded which). These receptors were obtained from a man aged 18 to 30 who had mild COVID-19 (a few samples of this study predate the infection). Cell type and time point are not known.

The chain has TRBV7-6 and TRBJ2-7, with a weak D call TRBD2 (5 bases). This CDR3 has 15 residues. Germline V gene sequence: CDR1 SGHVS, CDR2 FNYEAQ. Trimming cost V 2 bases and J 6 bases, with 17 bases left between them. The CDR3 loop is CASSLLEDGVGEQYV. The CDR3 DNA reads TGTGCCAGCAGCTTATTAGAGGACGGGGTTGGCGAGCAGTACGTC.

The rearrangement links TRBV5-6 to TRBJ2-3, with 7 nucleotides matching TRBD2. The CDR3 is made up of 16 amino acids. Trimming cost V 4 bases and J 2 bases; bases outside gene matches: 10. CDR1 and CDR2 (germline): SGHDT, YYEEEE. This chain's CDR3 is CASSPGWRGFTDTQYF. The CDR3 nucleotides read TGTGCCAGCAGCCCCGGCTGGCGGGGGTTCACAGATACGCAGTATTTT.

This clonotype appeared a few times. This sequence joins TRBV7-2 and TRBJ1-6, with TRBD1 matching over 7 bases. The CDR3 contains 14 residues. Germline CDR1 SGHTA, CDR2 FQGNSA. The V and J ends lost 4 bases and 7 bases, in that order; junction bases with no gene match: 4. CDR3 in DNA: TGTGCCAGCAGCTCACAGGGGCCCAATTCACCCCTCCACTTT. It yields the protein CASSSQGPNSPLHF.

The V call is TRBV4-3, the J call TRBJ2-2; D not resolved. This CDR3 is 14 amino acids long. The germline CDR1 and CDR2 sequences are LGHNA and YSLEER. Trimming took off 0 bases at V and 4 bases at J, with 6 bases between the two ends. The CDR3, as DNA: TGCGCCAGCAGCCAAGATGGGGTCACCGGGGAGCTGTTTTTT. Encoded protein: CASSQDGVTGELFF.

This clonotype was seen repeatedly, ten times or more. The V gene is TRBV6-5, the J gene TRBJ1-2; D possibly corresponds to TRBD1 (5 bases). Germline V gene sequence: CDR1 MNHEY, CDR2 SVGAGI. The ends were cut back, 0 bases at V and 0 bases at J, with 8 bases in the middle. The CDR3 is made up of 15 amino acids. The chain's CDR3 is CASSYSGTTNYGYTF. The DNA of the CDR3 is TGTGCCAGCAGTTACTCCGGGACCACTAACTATGGCTACACCTTC.

The chain combines TRBV4-1 with TRBJ2-2; no clear D. Trimming stripped 1 base from V and 6 bases from J, with 15 bases between. Germline CDR1 and CDR2: MGHRA and YSYEKL. CDR3 length: 16 amino acids. CDR3 sequence reads: CASSQVDSTTSGELFF. CDR3 DNA sequence: TGCGCCAGCAGCCAAGTTGACTCCACGACCTCCGGGGAGCTGTTTTTT.

The chain employs TRBV27 and TRBJ1-6; D not certain. The CDR3 extends over 17 amino acids. With 1 base removed from V and 11 bases from J, the gap between germline ends came to 21 bases. Germline V CDR1 and CDR2: MNHEY, SMNVEV (reference sequence). This CDR3 is CASSLFGRTRMETPLHF. CDR3 in DNA: TGTGCCAGCAGTTTATTTGGGAGGACGAGGATGGAGACACCCCTCCACTTT.

This clonotype was counted a few times. The chain couples TRBV28 to TRBJ1-1, with 9 bases that match TRBD1. The CDR3 sequence is 12 residues long. Germline V gene lookup returns CDR1 MDHEN and CDR2 SYDVKM. Losses at the gene ends were 5 bases for V and 12 bases for J; bases not matched to a gene: 7. The CDR3 DNA is TGTGCCAGCAGTCACCGGGACAGGGAAACTTTCTTT. Encoded protein: CASSHRDRETFF. The full variable domain, rest sourced from reference TRBV28 and TRBJ1-1, is DVKVTQSSRYLVKRTGEKVFLECVQDMDHENMFWYRQDPGLGLRLIYFSYDVKMKEKGDIPEGYSVSREKKERFSLILESASTNQTSMYLCASSHRDRETFFGQGTRLTVV.